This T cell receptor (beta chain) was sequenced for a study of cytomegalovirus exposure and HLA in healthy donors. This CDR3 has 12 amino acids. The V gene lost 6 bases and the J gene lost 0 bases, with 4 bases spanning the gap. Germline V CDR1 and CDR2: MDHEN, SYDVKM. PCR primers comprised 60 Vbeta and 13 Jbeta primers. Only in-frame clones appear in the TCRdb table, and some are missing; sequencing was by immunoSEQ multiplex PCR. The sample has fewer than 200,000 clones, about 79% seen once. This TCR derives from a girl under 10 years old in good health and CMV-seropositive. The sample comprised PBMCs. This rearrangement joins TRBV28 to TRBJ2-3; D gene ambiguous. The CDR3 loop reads CASRASTDTQYF. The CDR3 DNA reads TGTGCCAGCAGGGCAAGCACAGATACGCAGTATTTT. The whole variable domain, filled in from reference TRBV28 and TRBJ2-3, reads DVKVTQSSRYLVKRTGEKVFLECVQDMDHENMFWYRQDPGLGLRLIYFSYDVKMKEKGDIPEGYSVSREKKERFSLILESASTNQTSMYLCASRASTDTQYFGPGTRLTVL.